Sequencing of this T cell receptor beta chain was carried out in a study of response to subunit inactivated influenza vaccine. The germline CDR1 and CDR2 sequences are MDHEN and SYDVKM. The CDR3 loop spans 15 amino acids. Trimming left V 5 bases short and J 4 bases short, with 18 bases between. TCRdb called the RT-PCR reads again in MiXCR, with one record for every CDR3 protein. Of about 520,000 distinct CDR3 sequences listed, around 7.7% are singletons. The genes are TRBV28 and TRBJ2-7; weak D call: TRBD1 (6 bases). The sequence was collected from a man aged 50 to 75 who received an inactivated influenza vaccine. The source was PBMCs from blood, collected less than 30 months after vaccination. CDR3 sequence: CASSSRDTYPYEQYF. CDR3 DNA sequence: TGTGCCAGCAGTAGCCGGGACACCTATCCTTACGAGCAGTACTTC.